Below are 14 T cell receptor gamma chains sequenced from a single sample in a study of gamma-delta T cells after stem cell transplantation. TCRdb reanalysed the RT-PCR reads with CATT. The sample contains about 300 gamma-chain clones, over 50% of which appear only once. The sample comprised gamma-delta T cells. Receptor source: a human donor. It is not recorded whose cells these are; they may come from a transplant donor.

The V gene is TRGV9, the J gene TRGJ1 or TRGJ2. Germline matching of the DNA provided the J gene here, since TCRdb leaves it blank. The trim removed 0 bases at V and 7 bases at J, leaving 6 bases unmatched. The germline CDR1 and CDR2 sequences are GITISATS and ISYDGTV (reference sequence). This CDR3 comprises 13 residues. The DNA of the CDR3 is TGTGCCTTGTGGGAGGTGACAAGCTATAAGAAACTCTTT. Its protein is CALWEVTSYKKLF.

This clone came up a few times. Additional DNA sequences in this sample encode the identical CDR3. The genes are TRGV9 and TRGJP. V lost 2 bases, J lost 4 bases, and 2 bases stayed unmatched. The CDR3 is 16 residues long. CDR1 and CDR2 from the germline V gene are GITISATS and ISYDGTV (reference sequence). The CDR3 DNA is TGTGCCTTGTGGGAGGGACAAGAGTTGGGCAAAAAAATCAAGGTATTT. As protein: CALWEGQELGKKIKVF.

This clone was counted between two and nine times. The gene calls are TRGV9 and TRGJP. TCRdb does not report a J gene; here it was assigned by matching the DNA to germline references. The CDR3 consists of 16 residues. From germline, CDR1 is GITISATS and CDR2 ISYDGTV (reference sequence). Trimming at V came to 0 bases and at J to 8 bases, leaving 4 bases not matched to a gene. CDR3 loop: CALWEVRKLGKKIKVF. CDR3 bases: TGTGCCTTGTGGGAGGTGCGCAAGTTGGGCAAAAAAATCAAGGTATTT.

By share, this clone counts as large. This chain uses TRGV9 with TRGJP. The CDR3 totals 16 residues. Per the germline V gene, CDR1 is GITISATS and CDR2 is ISYDGTV (reference sequence). V shed 0 bases and J 7 bases; nucleotides not matched to a gene: 3. CDR3 loop: CALWEVHELGKKIKVF. The CDR3 region has the DNA TGTGCCTTGTGGGAGGTGCATGAGTTGGGCAAAAAAATCAAGGTATTT.

This clone was observed a handful of times. This rearrangement joins TRGV9 to TRGJP. The J gene, absent from TCRdb, was called here by matching the DNA to germline. The CDR3 consists of 16 residues. Trimming removed 2 bases from V and 4 bases from J; junction bases left unmatched: 2. Per the germline V gene, CDR1 is GITISATS and CDR2 is ISYDGTV (reference sequence). The CDR3 region has the DNA TGTGCCTTGTGGGAGGCCCAAGAGTTGGGCAAAAAAATCAAGGTATTT. It encodes CALWEAQELGKKIKVF.

The V and J genes are TRGV9 and TRGJ1 or TRGJ2. As TCRdb names no J gene, one was assigned here on the basis of a DNA match to germline. After removal of 2 bases from V and 9 bases from J, the junction contained 1 base not matched to a gene. The CDR3 contains 10 residues. Germline CDR1 is GITISATS and CDR2 is ISYDGTV (reference sequence). Here the CDR3 DNA reads TGTGCCTTGTGGGAGGGTAAGAAACTCTTT. It codes for CALWEGKKLF.

Note on this clone: A far larger clone is one base from this, pointing to a likely read error. Here the CDR3 DNA reads TGTGCCTTGTGGGAGGTGCGGGAGTTGGGCAAAAAAGTCAAGGTATTT. This gives the protein CALWEVRELGKKVKVF. The chain employs TRGV9 and TRGJP. TCRdb offers no J gene call, so here the DNA was matched to germline to obtain one. This CDR3 has 16 residues. Germline CDR1 reads GITISATS; CDR2 reads ISYDGTV (reference sequence).

V gene TRGV9 combines with J gene TRGJ1 or TRGJ2. The J gene was missing in TCRdb and was found by matching the end of the DNA to germline. Germline V CDR1 and CDR2: GITISATS, ISYDGTV (reference sequence). The CDR3 length is 12 residues. V lost 8 bases to trimming and J lost 5 bases; unmatched junction nucleotides: 9. CDR3 nucleotide sequence: TGTGCCTTGTTGGATACTAATTATAAGAAACTCTTT. Translating gives CALLDTNYKKLF.

For this clone: This is likely an artifact of a read error, given a far larger clone one base away. The genes are TRGV9 and TRGJP. Assignment of the J gene here rests on matching the DNA to germline, because TCRdb gives none. The germline gives CDR1 GITISATS, CDR2 ISYDGTV (reference sequence). This CDR3 contains 17 residues. CDR3 in DNA: TGTGCCTTGTGGGAGGTGGTAAGGGAGTTGGGCAAAAAAAACAAGGTATTT. Its translation: CALWEVVRELGKKNKVF.

Remarks on this clone: Relative to the germline gene, one junction end is altered; a read error may explain this. V usage is TRGV9 and J usage is TRGJP. Here the J gene came from matching the DNA to germline, since TCRdb omits it. The CDR3 spans 16 residues. Germline V gene data show CDR1 as GITISATS and CDR2 as ISYDGTV (reference sequence). The CDR3 region is CALGEVWELGKKIKVF. CDR3 coding DNA: TGTGCCTTGGGGGAGGTGTGGGAGTTGGGCAAAAAAATCAAGGTATTT.

Concerning this clone: A far larger clone is only one base removed, so a read error is likely. V is TRGV9 and J is TRGJP. No J gene was available from TCRdb, and it was assigned here by a germline match of the DNA. The CDR3 is 17 residues long. Germline lookup yields CDR1 GITISATS and CDR2 ISYDGTV (reference sequence). CDR3 DNA: TGTGCCTTGTGGGAGGTGGTAAGGGAGTCGGGCAAAAAAATCAAGGTATTT. This encodes CALWEVVRESGKKIKVF.

This clone has only a few counts. The rearrangement links TRGV2 to TRGJ1 or TRGJ2. TCRdb does not report a J gene; here it was assigned by matching the DNA to germline references. The V gene end was trimmed by 1 base and the J gene end by 0 bases; junction bases not matched to a gene: 6. The length of the CDR3 is 15 residues. CDR1 EGSNGY and CDR2 YDSYNSKV come from the germline V gene. The CDR3 sequence is CATWDGSMNYYKKLF. CDR3 DNA sequence: TGTGCCACCTGGGACGGCTCAATGAATTATTATAAGAAACTCTTT.

This clone has a handful of counts. The junction departs from germline at one end; a sequencing error may be responsible. This rearrangement joins TRGV9 to TRGJP. This CDR3 comprises 16 residues. Germline CDR1 and CDR2: GITISATS and ISYDGTV (reference sequence). The CDR3 protein is CALWAVQEFGKKIKVF. The CDR3 nucleotides are TGTGCCTTGTGGGCGGTGCAGGAGTTTGGCAAAAAAATCAAGGTATTT.

The V gene is TRGV8, the J gene TRGJP2. TCRdb supplies no J gene; here it was assigned by aligning the nucleotide sequence to germline. V was pared by 5 bases and J by 6 bases, with 15 bases of the junction left unmatched. The length of the CDR3 is 16 residues. Germline-derived CDR1 and CDR2 are VENAVY and YDSYNSRV. In DNA, the CDR3 is TGTGCCACCTGGGCACGATCTGGGGCTCGTGATTGGATCAAGACGTTT. This encodes CATWARSGARDWIKTF.